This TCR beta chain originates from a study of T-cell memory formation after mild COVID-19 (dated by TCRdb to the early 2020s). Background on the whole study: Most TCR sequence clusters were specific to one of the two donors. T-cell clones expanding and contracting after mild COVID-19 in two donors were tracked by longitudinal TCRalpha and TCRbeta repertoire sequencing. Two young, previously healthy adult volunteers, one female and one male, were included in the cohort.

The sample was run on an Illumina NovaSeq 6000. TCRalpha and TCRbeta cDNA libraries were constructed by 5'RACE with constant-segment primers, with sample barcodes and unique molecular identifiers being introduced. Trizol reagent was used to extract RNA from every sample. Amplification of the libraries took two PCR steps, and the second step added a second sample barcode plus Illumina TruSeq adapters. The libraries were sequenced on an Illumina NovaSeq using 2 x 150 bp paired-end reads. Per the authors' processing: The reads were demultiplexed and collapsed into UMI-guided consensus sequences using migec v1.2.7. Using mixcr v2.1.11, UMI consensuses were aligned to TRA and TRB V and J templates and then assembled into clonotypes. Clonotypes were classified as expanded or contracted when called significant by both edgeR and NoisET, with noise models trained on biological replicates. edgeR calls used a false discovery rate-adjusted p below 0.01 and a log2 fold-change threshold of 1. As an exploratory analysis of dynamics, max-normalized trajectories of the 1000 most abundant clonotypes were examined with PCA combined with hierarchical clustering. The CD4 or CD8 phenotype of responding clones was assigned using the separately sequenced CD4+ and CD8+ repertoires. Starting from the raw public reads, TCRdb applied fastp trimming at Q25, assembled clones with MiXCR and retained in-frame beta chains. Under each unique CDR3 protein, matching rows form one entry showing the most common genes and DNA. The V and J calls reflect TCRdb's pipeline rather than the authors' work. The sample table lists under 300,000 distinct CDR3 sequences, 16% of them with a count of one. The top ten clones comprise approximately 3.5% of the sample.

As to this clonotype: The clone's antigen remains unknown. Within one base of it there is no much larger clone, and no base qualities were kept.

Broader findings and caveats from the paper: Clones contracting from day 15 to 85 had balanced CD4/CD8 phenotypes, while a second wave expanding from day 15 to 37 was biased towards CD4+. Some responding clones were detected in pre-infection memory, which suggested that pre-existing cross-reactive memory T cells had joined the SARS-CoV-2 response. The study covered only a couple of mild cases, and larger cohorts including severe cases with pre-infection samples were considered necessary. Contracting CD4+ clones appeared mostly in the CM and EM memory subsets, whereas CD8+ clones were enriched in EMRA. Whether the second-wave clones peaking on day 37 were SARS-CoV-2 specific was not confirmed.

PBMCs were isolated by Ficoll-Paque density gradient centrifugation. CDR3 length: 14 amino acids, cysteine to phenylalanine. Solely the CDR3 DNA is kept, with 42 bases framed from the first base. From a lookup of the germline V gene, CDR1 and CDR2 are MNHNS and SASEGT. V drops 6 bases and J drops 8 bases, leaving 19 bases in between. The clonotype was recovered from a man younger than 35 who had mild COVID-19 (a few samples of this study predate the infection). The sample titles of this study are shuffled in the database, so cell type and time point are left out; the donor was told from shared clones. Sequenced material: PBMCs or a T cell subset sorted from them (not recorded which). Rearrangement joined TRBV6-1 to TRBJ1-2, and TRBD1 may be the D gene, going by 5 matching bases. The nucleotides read TGTGCCAGCAGACCCTCTGGGGACCCGGGGGGCTACACCTTC. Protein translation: CASRPSGDPGGYTF.